This T cell receptor beta chain was retrieved from a study of long-term antiretroviral therapy in people with HIV. Run at survey level, the immunoSEQ assay was version v3.0. Here immunoSEQ multiplex PCR was the method, and the copy in TCRdb shows in-frame clones only, minus some. The data hold about 24,000 clones, with approximately 83% observed a single time. The input for sequencing was unsorted PBMCs, taken 4.3 years after starting antiretroviral therapy. The sequence was obtained from a man aged 30 to 39 with HIV.

CDR3 sequence (DNA): TGTGCCAGCAGCGACGGTGGTAGCACAGATACGCAGTATTTT. Translating gives CASSDGGSTDTQYF. The V call is TRBV9, the J call TRBJ2-3; D unclear. CDR1 SGDLS and CDR2 YYNGEE come from the germline V gene. V was clipped by 3 bases and J by 0 bases, with 8 bases between them. The CDR3 runs 14 residues.